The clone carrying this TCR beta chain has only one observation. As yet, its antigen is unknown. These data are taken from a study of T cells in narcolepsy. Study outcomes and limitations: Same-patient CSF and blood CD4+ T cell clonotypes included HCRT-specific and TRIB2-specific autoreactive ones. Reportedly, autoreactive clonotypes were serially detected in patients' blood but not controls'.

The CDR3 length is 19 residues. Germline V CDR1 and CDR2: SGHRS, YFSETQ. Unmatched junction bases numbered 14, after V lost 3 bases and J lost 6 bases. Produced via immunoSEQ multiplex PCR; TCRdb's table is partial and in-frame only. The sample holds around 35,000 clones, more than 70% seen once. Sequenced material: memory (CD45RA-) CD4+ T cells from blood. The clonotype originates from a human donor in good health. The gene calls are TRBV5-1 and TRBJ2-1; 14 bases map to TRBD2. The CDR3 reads CASSYSGTSGGVSSNEQFF. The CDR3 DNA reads TGCGCCAGCAGCTACTCCGGGACTAGCGGGGGAGTCTCCAGCAATGAGCAGTTCTTC.